Described below is a single T cell receptor (beta chain) sequence and its context. Its target is unknown. Profiling relied on immunoSEQ multiplex PCR, and the TCRdb table lists in-frame clones only, not all of them. The table includes 40,000 to 45,000 clones, less than 75% detected once. These data belong to a study of radiotherapy plus CTLA-4 blockade in lung cancer. Overall study context: Objective responses were recorded in less than 20% of patients, with disease control recorded in 25% to 35%.

CDR3 size: 15 residues. The germline V gene encodes CDR1 SNHLY and CDR2 FYNNEI. The ends were cut back, 3 bases at V and 3 bases at J, with 12 bases in the middle. Study-wide results and caveats: In blood, tumor-derived TCR clones expanded after radiotherapy plus ipilimumab.

This sequence was found in a human donor with non-small cell lung cancer who had a partial response to radiotherapy plus ipilimumab. This specimen was peripheral blood, taken from a patient treated with radiotherapy plus ipilimumab. The chain links TRBV2 to TRBJ2-1; perhaps TRBD2 as D (6 bases). For the CDR3, the DNA is TGTGCCAGCAGTGATTGGGCGGGGAGCTACAATGAGCAGTTCTTC. Its protein is CASSDWAGSYNEQFF.